Listed below are T cell receptor beta chains from one sample, sequenced in a study of shared clonotypes between healthy human individuals. The table came from immunoSEQ multiplex PCR; TCRdb's copy has only in-frame clones and leaves some out. The table shows approximately 2.3 million clones, with over 90% occurring only once. Source material: naive CD4+ T cells from PBMCs. The origin of the receptors is a man aged 18-30 years in good health. Some clones in this sample may be carry-over from other donors' samples. Both conserved end residues are part of each CDR3. The D gene is left open where the match is weak. The size entry is marked missing in some rows and otherwise reads once, few, many or a size class.

v_gene: TRBV28; j_gene: TRBJ2-7; abundance: -; d_gene: TRBD1; CDR3aa: CASASPGQGAVQYF; CDR3nt: TGTGCCAGCGCCTCTCCGGGACAGGGGGCCGTGCAGTACTTC
v_gene: TRBV7-6; j_gene: TRBJ2-7; abundance: -; d_gene: TRBD2; CDR3aa: CASSSPGTGGYEQYF; CDR3nt: TGTGCCAGCAGCTCCCCGGGGACGGGGGGTTACGAGCAGTACTTC
v_gene: TRBV29-1; j_gene: TRBJ2-5; abundance: -; d_gene: -; CDR3aa: CSGIGSQETQYF; CDR3nt: TGCAGCGGCATCGGGAGCCAAGAGACCCAGTACTTC
v_gene: TRBV28; j_gene: TRBJ2-1; abundance: -; d_gene: TRBD1; CDR3aa: CASSLMTGTGRVGEQFF; CDR3nt: TGTGCCAGCAGTTTAATGACCGGGACAGGGCGCGTAGGTGAGCAGTTCTTC
v_gene: TRBV16; j_gene: TRBJ1-1; abundance: -; d_gene: -; CDR3aa: CASSLTRGSGTEAFF; CDR3nt: TGTGCCAGCAGCCTCACGAGGGGGTCCGGCACTGAAGCTTTCTTT
v_gene: TRBV28; j_gene: TRBJ2-1; abundance: -; d_gene: -; CDR3aa: CASRLPPDLYNEQFF; CDR3nt: TGTGCCAGCAGACTACCCCCGGACTTGTACAATGAGCAGTTCTTC
v_gene: TRBV29-1; j_gene: TRBJ2-1; abundance: -; d_gene: -; CDR3aa: CSAVGSRSYNEQFF; CDR3nt: TGCAGCGCCGTGGGGTCCCGCTCCTACAATGAGCAGTTCTTC
v_gene: TRBV27; j_gene: TRBJ2-3; abundance: -; d_gene: TRBD2; CDR3aa: CASSRGGASGTYTQYF; CDR3nt: TGTGCCAGCAGTAGGGGAGGGGCTAGCGGGACCTATACGCAGTATTTT
v_gene: TRBV7-3; j_gene: TRBJ2-3; abundance: -; d_gene: TRBD2; CDR3aa: CASSSRWASGDLTDTQYF; CDR3nt: TGTGCCAGCAGCTCCCGGTGGGCTAGCGGGGACCTCACAGATACGCAGTATTTT
v_gene: TRBV28; j_gene: TRBJ2-5; abundance: once; d_gene: -; CDR3aa: CASSLTGSVQTQYF; CDR3nt: TGTGCCAGCAGTCTGACTGGCTCTGTCCAGACCCAGTACTTC
v_gene: TRBV19; j_gene: TRBJ2-2; abundance: -; d_gene: -; CDR3aa: CASCTGLNTGELFF; CDR3nt: TGTGCCAGTTGCACGGGTTTGAACACCGGGGAGCTGTTTTTT
v_gene: TRBV5-4; j_gene: TRBJ2-5; abundance: -; d_gene: TRBD1; CDR3aa: CASSSGTAKETQYF; CDR3nt: TGTGCCAGCAGCTCGGGGACAGCAAAAGAGACCCAGTACTTC
v_gene: TRBV9; j_gene: TRBJ2-1; abundance: -; d_gene: TRBD1; CDR3aa: CASSLQGAGYNEQFF; CDR3nt: TGTGCCAGCAGTTTACAGGGGGCGGGGTACAATGAGCAGTTCTTC
v_gene: TRBV2; j_gene: TRBJ1-5; abundance: -; d_gene: TRBD1; CDR3aa: CASRRDRGSDSNQPQHF; CDR3nt: TGTGCCAGCAGGCGCGACAGGGGTTCTGATAGCAATCAGCCCCAGCATTTT
v_gene: TRBV7-9; j_gene: TRBJ2-1; abundance: -; d_gene: TRBD2; CDR3aa: CASSSPLAGASYNEQFF; CDR3nt: TGTGCCAGCAGCTCCCCCTTAGCGGGAGCAAGTTACAATGAGCAGTTCTTC
v_gene: TRBV6-5; j_gene: TRBJ2-7; abundance: -; d_gene: -; CDR3aa: CASSYSRGVEQYF; CDR3nt: TGTGCCAGCAGTTACTCGAGGGGGGTCGAGCAGTACTTC
v_gene: TRBV5-1; j_gene: TRBJ2-7; abundance: -; d_gene: -; CDR3aa: CASSLDSALEQYF; CDR3nt: TGCGCCAGCAGCTTGGACAGCGCGCTGGAGCAGTACTTC
v_gene: TRBV28; j_gene: TRBJ2-7; abundance: -; d_gene: TRBD1; CDR3aa: CASSFWDRPWEQYF; CDR3nt: TGTGCCAGCAGTTTCTGGGACAGACCCTGGGAGCAGTACTTC
v_gene: TRBV2; j_gene: TRBJ2-2; abundance: -; d_gene: TRBD2; CDR3aa: CASSPIPGLAFFGELFF; CDR3nt: TGTGCCAGCAGTCCGATTCCGGGACTAGCGTTTTTCGGGGAGCTGTTTTTT
v_gene: TRBV9; j_gene: TRBJ2-5; abundance: -; d_gene: -; CDR3aa: CASSKGGVQETQYF; CDR3nt: TGTGCCAGCAGCAAGGGGGGCGTTCAAGAGACCCAGTACTTC
v_gene: TRBV5-1; j_gene: TRBJ2-3; abundance: once; d_gene: -; CDR3aa: CASSLATSSTDTQYF; CDR3nt: TGCGCCAGCAGCTTAGCTACTTCTAGCACAGATACGCAGTATTTT
v_gene: TRBV14; j_gene: TRBJ2-5; abundance: -; d_gene: -; CDR3aa: CASSETGEETQYF; CDR3nt: TGTGCCAGCAGTGAGACTGGGGAAGAGACCCAGTACTTC
v_gene: TRBV6-5; j_gene: TRBJ2-1; abundance: -; d_gene: TRBD2; CDR3aa: CASSFGLAANNEQFF; CDR3nt: TGTGCCAGCAGTTTCGGACTAGCGGCGAACAATGAGCAGTTCTTC
v_gene: TRBV7-8; j_gene: TRBJ2-6; abundance: -; d_gene: -; CDR3aa: CASRTFSGANVLTF; CDR3nt: TGTGCCAGCCGGACGTTCTCTGGGGCCAACGTCCTGACTTTC
v_gene: TRBV7-3; j_gene: TRBJ2-7; abundance: -; d_gene: -; CDR3aa: CASSQGPQGYEQYF; CDR3nt: TGTGCCAGCAGCCAAGGCCCCCAGGGGTACGAGCAGTACTTC
v_gene: TRBV11-3; j_gene: TRBJ2-2; abundance: -; d_gene: -; CDR3aa: CASSLEQNTGELFF; CDR3nt: TGTGCCAGCAGCTTAGAACAGAACACCGGGGAGCTGTTTTTT
v_gene: TRBV7-9; j_gene: TRBJ2-7; abundance: -; d_gene: -; CDR3aa: CASSSPETDYEQYF; CDR3nt: TGTGCCAGCAGCTCCCCAGAGACGGATTACGAGCAGTACTTC
v_gene: TRBV2; j_gene: TRBJ2-7; abundance: -; d_gene: -; CDR3aa: CASSERVRAWEQYF; CDR3nt: TGTGCCAGCAGTGAAAGAGTCCGGGCTTGGGAGCAGTACTTC
v_gene: TRBV30; j_gene: TRBJ2-7; abundance: -; d_gene: TRBD1; CDR3aa: CAWTKYRGTGDPYEQYF; CDR3nt: TGTGCCTGGACGAAGTATCGCGGGACAGGGGATCCCTACGAGCAGTACTTC
v_gene: TRBV29-1; j_gene: TRBJ1-1; abundance: -; d_gene: -; CDR3aa: CSVDLGANTEAFF; CDR3nt: TGCAGCGTTGATCTTGGAGCGAACACTGAAGCTTTCTTT
v_gene: TRBV5-1; j_gene: TRBJ2-7; abundance: -; d_gene: TRBD1; CDR3aa: CASTRDSPESEEYF; CDR3nt: TGCGCCAGCACCAGGGACAGCCCAGAATCGGAGGAGTACTTC
v_gene: TRBV11-2; j_gene: TRBJ2-5; abundance: -; d_gene: -; CDR3aa: CASSQRAWETQYF; CDR3nt: TGTGCCAGCAGCCAACGGGCGTGGGAGACCCAGTACTTC
v_gene: TRBV2; j_gene: TRBJ2-1; abundance: -; d_gene: TRBD1; CDR3aa: CASSIRTGEVNEQFF; CDR3nt: TGTGCCAGCAGTATACGGACAGGGGAGGTTAATGAGCAGTTCTTC
v_gene: TRBV5-4; j_gene: TRBJ2-1; abundance: -; d_gene: -; CDR3aa: CASSLAPGKNNEQFF; CDR3nt: TGTGCCAGCAGCTTGGCCCCTGGCAAAAACAATGAGCAGTTCTTC
v_gene: TRBV7-2; j_gene: TRBJ2-7; abundance: -; d_gene: TRBD1; CDR3aa: CASSPATGTGYEQYF; CDR3nt: TGTGCCAGCAGCCCGGCCACCGGGACAGGCTACGAGCAGTACTTC
v_gene: TRBV19; j_gene: TRBJ2-3; abundance: -; d_gene: -; CDR3aa: CASGLQGKGADTQYF; CDR3nt: TGTGCCAGTGGCCTACAGGGAAAAGGGGCAGATACGCAGTATTTT
v_gene: TRBV19; j_gene: TRBJ1-1; abundance: -; d_gene: -; CDR3aa: CASSYGEGTEAFF; CDR3nt: TGTGCCAGTAGTTACGGGGAAGGCACTGAAGCTTTCTTT
v_gene: TRBV7-3; j_gene: TRBJ2-5; abundance: -; d_gene: -; CDR3aa: CASSRGTQETQYF; CDR3nt: TGTGCCAGCAGCCGAGGTACCCAAGAGACCCAGTACTTC
v_gene: TRBV5-1; j_gene: TRBJ2-1; abundance: -; d_gene: -; CDR3aa: CASSLQADSYNEQFF; CDR3nt: TGCGCCAGCAGCTTGCAGGCAGACTCCTACAATGAGCAGTTCTTC
v_gene: TRBV5-1; j_gene: TRBJ2-3; abundance: -; d_gene: -; CDR3aa: CASSLGAAALGDTQYF; CDR3nt: TGCGCCAGCAGCTTGGGGGCCGCGGCCTTGGGAGATACGCAGTATTTT
v_gene: TRBV5-1; j_gene: TRBJ2-7; abundance: -; d_gene: TRBD2; CDR3aa: CASSSPSGSQYEQYF; CDR3nt: TGCGCCAGCAGCTCCCCTAGCGGCAGCCAATACGAGCAGTACTTC
v_gene: TRBV5-1; j_gene: TRBJ1-1; abundance: -; d_gene: TRBD1; CDR3aa: CASSLTDRAGRAFF; CDR3nt: TGCGCCAGCAGCTTAACAGACAGGGCTGGGCGGGCTTTCTTT
v_gene: TRBV6-6; j_gene: TRBJ2-1; abundance: -; d_gene: TRBD2; CDR3aa: CASSQSGSAYNEQFF; CDR3nt: TGTGCCAGCAGCCAAAGCGGGAGCGCCTACAATGAGCAGTTCTTC
v_gene: TRBV7-2; j_gene: TRBJ1-1; abundance: once; d_gene: TRBD1; CDR3aa: CASRNSGTGGARTEAFF; CDR3nt: TGTGCCAGCCGTAACTCCGGGACAGGGGGCGCCAGGACTGAAGCTTTCTTT
v_gene: TRBV7-6; j_gene: TRBJ1-4; abundance: -; d_gene: TRBD1; CDR3aa: CASSGGQGSEKLFF; CDR3nt: TGTGCCAGCAGCGGAGGACAGGGAAGTGAAAAACTGTTTTTT
v_gene: TRBV27; j_gene: TRBJ2-7; abundance: -; d_gene: -; CDR3aa: CASSLREGGGPYEQYF; CDR3nt: TGTGCCAGCAGTTTAAGGGAGGGGGGAGGACCCTACGAGCAGTACTTC
v_gene: TRBV15; j_gene: TRBJ1-5; abundance: -; d_gene: TRBD1; CDR3aa: CATSRGLRGRIPVVSQPQHF; CDR3nt: TGTGCCACCAGCAGAGGTCTCAGGGGGCGCATACCCGTCGTTTCTCAGCCCCAGCATTTT
v_gene: TRBV7-3; j_gene: TRBJ2-3; abundance: -; d_gene: TRBD2; CDR3aa: CASSLQAGTSTDTQYF; CDR3nt: TGTGCCAGCAGCTTACAAGCGGGGACTAGCACAGATACGCAGTATTTT
v_gene: TRBV29-1; j_gene: TRBJ1-1; abundance: -; d_gene: -; CDR3aa: CSGGAPLNTEAFF; CDR3nt: TGCAGTGGAGGGGCTCCTTTGAACACTGAAGCTTTCTTT
v_gene: TRBV27; j_gene: TRBJ2-1; abundance: few; d_gene: -; CDR3aa: CASSQYNEQFF; CDR3nt: TGTGCCAGCAGTCAATACAATGAGCAGTTCTTC
v_gene: TRBV19; j_gene: TRBJ1-5; abundance: once; d_gene: -; CDR3aa: CASASQGNSNQPQHF; CDR3nt: TGTGCCAGCGCCTCACAGGGAAATAGCAATCAGCCCCAGCATTTT
v_gene: TRBV4-1; j_gene: TRBJ2-7; abundance: -; d_gene: -; CDR3aa: CASSPPFRGRSPYEQYF; CDR3nt: TGCGCCAGCAGCCCCCCGTTCCGAGGGCGCTCCCCCTACGAGCAGTACTTC
v_gene: TRBV15; j_gene: TRBJ2-5; abundance: -; d_gene: TRBD2; CDR3aa: CATSPGLAGGKETQYF; CDR3nt: TGTGCCACCTCCCCGGGACTAGCGGGAGGAAAAGAGACCCAGTACTTC